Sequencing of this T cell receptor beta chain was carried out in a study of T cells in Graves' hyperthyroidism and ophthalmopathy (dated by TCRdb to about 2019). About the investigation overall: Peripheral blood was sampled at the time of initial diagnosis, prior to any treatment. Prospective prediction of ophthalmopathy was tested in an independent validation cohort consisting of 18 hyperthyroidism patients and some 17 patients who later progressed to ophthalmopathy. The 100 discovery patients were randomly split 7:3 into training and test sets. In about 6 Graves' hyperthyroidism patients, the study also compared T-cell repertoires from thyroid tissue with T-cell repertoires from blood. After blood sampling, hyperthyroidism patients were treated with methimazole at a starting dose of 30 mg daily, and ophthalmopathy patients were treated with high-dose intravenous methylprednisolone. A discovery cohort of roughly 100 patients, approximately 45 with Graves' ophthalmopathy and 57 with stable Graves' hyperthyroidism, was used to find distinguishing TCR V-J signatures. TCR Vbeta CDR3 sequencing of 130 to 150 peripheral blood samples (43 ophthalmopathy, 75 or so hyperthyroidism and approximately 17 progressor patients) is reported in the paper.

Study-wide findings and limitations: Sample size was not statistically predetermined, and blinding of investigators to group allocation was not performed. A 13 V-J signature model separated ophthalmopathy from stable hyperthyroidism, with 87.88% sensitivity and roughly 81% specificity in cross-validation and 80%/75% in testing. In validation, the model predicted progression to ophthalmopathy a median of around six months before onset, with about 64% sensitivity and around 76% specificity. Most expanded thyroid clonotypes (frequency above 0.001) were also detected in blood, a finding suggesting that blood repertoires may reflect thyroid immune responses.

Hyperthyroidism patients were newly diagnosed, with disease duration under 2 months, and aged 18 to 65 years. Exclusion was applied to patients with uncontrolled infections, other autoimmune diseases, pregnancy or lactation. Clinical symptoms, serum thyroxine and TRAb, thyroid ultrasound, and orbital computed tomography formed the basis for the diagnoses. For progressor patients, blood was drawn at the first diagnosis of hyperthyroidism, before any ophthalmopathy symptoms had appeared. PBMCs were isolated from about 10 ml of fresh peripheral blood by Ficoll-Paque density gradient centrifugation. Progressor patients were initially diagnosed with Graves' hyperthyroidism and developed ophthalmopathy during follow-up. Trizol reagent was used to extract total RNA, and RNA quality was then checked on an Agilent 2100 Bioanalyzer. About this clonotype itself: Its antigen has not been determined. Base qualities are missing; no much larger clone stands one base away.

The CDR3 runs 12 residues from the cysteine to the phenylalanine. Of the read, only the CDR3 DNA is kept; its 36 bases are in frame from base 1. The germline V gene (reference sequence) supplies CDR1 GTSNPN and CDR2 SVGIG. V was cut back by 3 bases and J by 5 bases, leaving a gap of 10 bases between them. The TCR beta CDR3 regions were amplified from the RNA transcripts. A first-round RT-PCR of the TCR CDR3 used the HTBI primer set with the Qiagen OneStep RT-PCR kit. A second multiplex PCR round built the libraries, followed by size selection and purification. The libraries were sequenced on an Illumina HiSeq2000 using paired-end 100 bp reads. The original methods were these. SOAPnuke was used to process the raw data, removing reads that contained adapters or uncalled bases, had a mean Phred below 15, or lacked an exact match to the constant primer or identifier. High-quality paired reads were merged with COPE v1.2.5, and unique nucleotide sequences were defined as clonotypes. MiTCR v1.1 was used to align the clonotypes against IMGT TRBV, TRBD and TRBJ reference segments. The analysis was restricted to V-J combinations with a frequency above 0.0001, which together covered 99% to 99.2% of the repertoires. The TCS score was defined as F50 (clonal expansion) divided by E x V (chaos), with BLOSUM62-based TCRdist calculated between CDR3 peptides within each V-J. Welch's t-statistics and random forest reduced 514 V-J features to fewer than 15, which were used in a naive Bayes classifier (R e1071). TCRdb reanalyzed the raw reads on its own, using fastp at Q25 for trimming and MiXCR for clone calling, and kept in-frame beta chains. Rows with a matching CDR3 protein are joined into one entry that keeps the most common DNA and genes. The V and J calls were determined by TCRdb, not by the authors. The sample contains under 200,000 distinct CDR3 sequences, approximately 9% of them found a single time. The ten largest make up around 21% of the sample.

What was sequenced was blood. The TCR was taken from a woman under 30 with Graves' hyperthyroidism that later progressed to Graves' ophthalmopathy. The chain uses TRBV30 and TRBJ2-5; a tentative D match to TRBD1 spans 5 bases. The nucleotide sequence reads TGTGCCTGGAGCCCAGGGTTGGAGACCCAGTACTTC. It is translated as CAWSPGLETQYF.